The 5 T cell receptor beta chains below all came from one sample that was sequenced in a study of Graves' ophthalmopathy and Graves' hyperthyroidism. Transcripts of RNA were the source for amplifying TCR beta CDR3 regions. In the first round, RT-PCR was carried out with HTBI primers, and a multiplex PCR formed the second round. TCRdb independently ran MiXCR on the multiplex PCR reads; one entry per CDR3 protein. In the table there are hundreds of thousands of distinct CDR3 sequences, 40% of which are singletons. Input material: peripheral blood. The receptors were sampled from an adult man with Graves' ophthalmopathy.

J is TRBJ1-4 and V is TRBV15; D unclear. The V end lost 1 base, the J end lost 0 bases, and 15 bases lay between the germline ends. The CDR3 is made up of 18 amino acids. Germline CDR1 LNHNV, CDR2 YYDKDF (reference sequence). The CDR3 spells CATSRGEEGPPTNEKLFF. The CDR3 DNA sequence: TGTGCCACCAGCAGAGGGGAGGAGGGTCCACCAACTAATGAAAAACTGTTTTTT.

This clonotype was recorded a few times. The chain has TRBV24-1 and TRBJ2-2; TRBD2 agrees at 10 bases. CDR3 size: 15 residues. CDR1 is KGHDR and CDR2 is SFDVKD in the germline V gene. V lost 5 bases, J lost 4 bases, and 3 bases stayed unmatched. The DNA for the CDR3 is TGTGCCACCAGTGGCGGGACTAGCGTCACCGGGGAGCTGTTTTTT. It encodes CATSGGTSVTGELFF.

This clonotype was seen ten or more times. The V and J genes are TRBV5-6 and TRBJ1-2; 7 bases fit TRBD1. CDR3 length equals 13 residues. The germline V gene encodes CDR1 SGHDT and CDR2 YYEEEE. Unmatched junction bases numbered 4, after V lost 4 bases and J lost 4 bases. CDR3 loop: CASSLGQPYGYTF. For the CDR3, the DNA is TGTGCCAGCAGCCTGGGACAGCCCTATGGCTACACCTTC.

This clonotype turned up a few times. The rearrangement links TRBV19 to TRBJ2-5; tentatively, D is TRBD1 or TRBD2 (5 bases each). In germline, CDR1 is LNHDA, CDR2 SQIVND (reference sequence). Trimming pared 7 bases from V and 5 bases from J, leaving 14 bases between. CDR3 length equals 13 residues. The CDR3 sequence: CASKRGARETQYF. In DNA, the CDR3 is TGTGCCAGTAAGAGGGGTGCGAGGGAGACCCAGTACTTC.

This clonotype was seen repeatedly, ten times or more. For the CDR3, the DNA is TGTGCCAGCAGTGAAGTCAGGGGTGGCAATCAGCCCCAGCATTTT. It specifies CASSEVRGGNQPQHF. The chain recombines TRBV6-1 with TRBJ1-5; D is perhaps TRBD1 (6 bases). Trimming stripped 1 base from V and 2 bases from J, with 9 bases between. CDR1 is MNHNS, CDR2 SASEGT, per germline. The CDR3 length is 15 residues.